The rows below give T cell receptor beta chains drawn from one sample of a study of long-term antiretroviral therapy in people with HIV. TCRdb keeps only in-frame clones here, not all; method: immunoSEQ multiplex PCR. The data hold 20,000 to 25,000 clones, with around 82% observed a single time. The material was unsorted PBMCs, obtained around 2.4 years after starting antiretroviral therapy. These receptors came from a man aged 40-49 years with HIV. CDR3s include the opening cysteine and the closing phenylalanine or tryptophan. The order of the fields is V gene, D gene, clone size, J gene, CDR3 DNA, CDR3 protein. The D gene is left open where the match is weak. Not every row has a clone size; where given, it reads once, few, many or a size class.

TRBV9	.	.	TRBJ1-2	TGTGCCAGCAGCGTAGGCCAGAACTATGGCTACACCTTC	CASSVGQNYGYTF
TRBV2	TRBD1	.	TRBJ2-7	TGTGCCAGCAGTGTATACAGGGGTGAAATCTACGAGCAGTACTTC	CASSVYRGEIYEQYF
TRBV19	TRBD1	.	TRBJ1-2	TGTGCCAGTAGTATAGTGGCAGGGGGTCACTATGGCTACACCTTC	CASSIVAGGHYGYTF
TRBV27	.	.	TRBJ2-3	TGTGCCAGCAGCCGGAGACTGTACAGCACAGATACGCAGTATTTT	CASSRRLYSTDTQYF
TRBV15	.	.	TRBJ1-4	TGTGCCACCAGCAGAGATCCCAAAACTAATGAAAAACTGTTTTTT	CATSRDPKTNEKLFF
TRBV14	.	.	TRBJ1-1	TGTGCCAGCAGCCACAACCGACAGTCTTTCTTT	CASSHNRQSFF
TRBV5-1	.	few	TRBJ1-3	TGCGCCAGCAGCTTGGAAGGGACAGGAAACACCATATATTTT	CASSLEGTGNTIYF
TRBV25-1	.	few	TRBJ1-5	TGTGCCAGCAGTGGCGCGGGGCAGCCCCAGCATTTT	CASSGAGQPQHF
TRBV29-1	.	.	TRBJ2-1	TGCAGCGTTGTTGGCCACAATGAGCAGTTCTTC	CSVVGHNEQFF
TRBV5-1	.	.	TRBJ2-7	TGCGCCAGCAGCAGTGGAAGGGGGGTAGACGAGCAGTACTTC	CASSSGRGVDEQYF
TRBV4-3	.	.	TRBJ1-1	TGCGCCAGCAGCCAAGAAGCGGGAGATATGAACACTGAAGCTTTCTTT	CASSQEAGDMNTEAFF
TRBV15	.	.	TRBJ1-1	TGTGCCACCAGCAGTGGGGGTACTGAAGCTTTCTTT	CATSSGGTEAFF
TRBV28	TRBD2	.	TRBJ2-3	TGTGCCAGCAGTTTAGGGGTAGCGGGGGTTAGAACAGATACGCAGTATTTT	CASSLGVAGVRTDTQYF
TRBV5-1	.	.	TRBJ2-5	TGCGCCAGCAGCTTGGGAGGTAGCCGGCTCGCAGAGACCCAGTACTTC	CASSLGGSRLAETQYF
TRBV4-2	TRBD1	once	TRBJ2-7	TGTGCCAGCAGCCATCCGATGGCCGGGACAGGGTCCTACGAGCAGTACTTC	CASSHPMAGTGSYEQYF
TRBV15	TRBD2	.	TRBJ2-1	TGTGCCACCAGCAAGGGACTAGCGGGAAATGAGCAGTTCTTC	CATSKGLAGNEQFF
TRBV5-1	.	.	TRBJ1-2	TGCGCCAGCAGCCCGGCAAGCGGCTATGACGGCTACACCTTC	CASSPASGYDGYTF
TRBV18	.	.	TRBJ2-7	TGTGCCAGCTCACCACCGCGGCCCCAAGAGGGTGAGCAGTACTTC	CASSPPRPQEGEQYF
TRBV28	.	.	TRBJ2-1	TGTGCCACTCACACTAACCCTTTAAACAATGAGCAGTTCTTC	CATHTNPLNNEQFF
TRBV11-3	.	few	TRBJ2-1	TGTGCCAGCAGCTCCAGGGGGGCGGATCTGAATGAGCAGTTCTTC	CASSSRGADLNEQFF
TRBV28	.	.	TRBJ2-3	TGTGCCAGCAGTTATAGGCCCGCGTTGGAAGATACGCAGTATTTT	CASSYRPALEDTQYF
TRBV9	.	.	TRBJ2-7	TGTGCCAGCAGCGTAGCAGGGGATCACTACGAGCAGTACTTC	CASSVAGDHYEQYF
TRBV19	.	.	TRBJ1-2	TGTGCCAGTACCCCGGGCCCTGGCTATGGCTACACCTTC	CASTPGPGYGYTF
TRBV7-2	TRBD2	once	TRBJ2-3	TGTGCCAGCAGACCCGGCTGGCTAGCGGGGCGCACTAGCACAGATACGCAGTATTTT	CASRPGWLAGRTSTDTQYF
TRBV18	TRBD1	.	TRBJ1-2	TGTGCCAGCTCACCACCCCGGGACAGTAACTATGGCTACACCTTC	CASSPPRDSNYGYTF
TRBV5-1	TRBD1	.	TRBJ1-2	TGCGCCAGCAGCTACGACAGGGTATCTGGCTACACCTTC	CASSYDRVSGYTF
TRBV11-2	TRBD1	.	TRBJ1-5	TGTGCCAGCAGCTTGGGACAGGGAAATCAGCCCCAGCATTTT	CASSLGQGNQPQHF